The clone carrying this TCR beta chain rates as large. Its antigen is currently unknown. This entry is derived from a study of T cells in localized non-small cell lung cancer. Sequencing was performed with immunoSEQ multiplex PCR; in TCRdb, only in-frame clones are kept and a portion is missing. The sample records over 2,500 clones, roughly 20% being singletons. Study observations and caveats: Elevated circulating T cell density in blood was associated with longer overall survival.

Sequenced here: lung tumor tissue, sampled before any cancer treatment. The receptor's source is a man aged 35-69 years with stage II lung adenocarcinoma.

The CDR3 DNA is TGTGCCAGCAGCCCTAGCGGGGGGGAGAACACCGGGGAGCTGTTTTTT. This encodes CASSPSGGENTGELFF. This sequence joins TRBV6-8 and TRBJ2-2; 12 bases are shared with TRBD2. The CDR3 has 16 residues. Germline trimming cut 6 bases from V and 1 base from J; bases unmatched to any gene: 3. Germline CDR1 is MNHGY and CDR2 is SAAAGT.